What follows are 31 T cell receptor beta chains derived from one specimen sequenced in a study of shared clonotypes between healthy human individuals (dated by TCRdb to about 2020). Libraries came from the immunoSEQ multiplex PCR assay. TCRdb's version of the immuneACCESS table is confined to in-frame rearrangements and falls short of the full clone set. An unresolved V gene accounts for under half of the shortfall where checked; the remainder is of unknown origin. In all, the sample holds 2,100,000 or so clones, and 95% of those were seen once. The top ten clones comprise roughly 0.13% of the sample. Sample: naive CD4+ T cells sorted from blood. The cell subset or site label, as the study defines it: CD45RA+ positively selected. The source of these receptors is a man aged 18 to 29 in good health.

The chain employs TRBV9 and TRBJ2-7; possibly TRBD2 for D (5 bases). The V and J ends lost 7 bases and 7 bases respectively, with 18 bases between them. The CDR3 is made up of 13 amino acids. Germline values: CDR1 SGDLS, CDR2 YYNGEE. The CDR3 DNA follows: TGTGCCAGCTCCCCTCAGGCCCGGGGAGAGCAGTACTTC. As protein: CASSPQARGEQYF.

This rearrangement joins TRBV28 to TRBJ1-3; TRBD1 might be the D (5 bases). Trimming pared 3 bases from V and 4 bases from J, leaving 10 bases between. Germline lookup yields CDR1 MDHEN and CDR2 SYDVKM. The CDR3 is made up of 14 amino acids. CDR3 nucleotides: TGTGCCAGCAGTTTTGAAGGGGCGGGAAACACCATATATTTT. Amino acids: CASSFEGAGNTIYF. The variable domain in full, with the rest retrieved from reference TRBV28 and TRBJ1-3, is DVKVTQSSRYLVKRTGEKVFLECVQDMDHENMFWYRQDPGLGLRLIYFSYDVKMKEKGDIPEGYSVSREKKERFSLILESASTNQTSMYLCASSFEGAGNTIYFGEGSWLTVV.

V and J are TRBV15 and TRBJ2-3, with D uncertain. The CDR3 runs 15 residues. V shed 1 base and J shed 0 bases, with 8 bases lying between them. Germline-derived CDR1 and CDR2 are LNHNV and YYDKDF (reference sequence). Written as DNA, the CDR3 is TGTGCCACCAGCAGAGGGGGTCGGAGCACAGATACGCAGTATTTT. It codes for CATSRGGRSTDTQYF.

The chain has TRBV11-1 and TRBJ2-1, with TRBD1 matching 8 bases. From germline, CDR1 is SGHAT and CDR2 FQDESV (reference sequence). This CDR3 is built from 18 residues. The trim removed 5 bases at V and 10 bases at J, leaving 22 bases unmatched. CDR3 sequence reads: CASSPVGQGLQWGTEQFF. CDR3 nucleotides: TGTGCCAGCAGCCCAGTCGGACAGGGCTTACAATGGGGGACGGAGCAGTTCTTC.

Remarks on this clone: This sample also contains other DNA sequences that code for the same CDR3. The genes are TRBV5-1 and TRBJ2-7; the D gene is possibly TRBD1 (6 bases). The CDR3 contains 14 residues. Trimming removed 1 base at V and 2 bases at J, with 10 bases between. Germline V lookup: CDR1 SGHRS, CDR2 YFSETQ. CDR3 coding DNA: TGCGCCAGCAGCTTGTGGCAGGGGCCCTACGAGCAGTACTTC. Protein sequence: CASSLWQGPYEQYF.

This chain connects TRBV5-1 to TRBJ2-1, with 13 bases lining up with TRBD2. The V segment lost 0 bases and the J segment 12 bases; nucleotides outside the gene matches: 6. CDR1 and CDR2 from the germline V gene are SGHRS and YFSETQ. The CDR3 spans 15 residues. This CDR3 reads CASSLEGTSGMRQFF. DNA for the CDR3: TGCGCCAGCAGCTTGGAGGGGACTAGCGGGATGAGGCAGTTCTTC.

This sequence joins TRBV5-6 and TRBJ1-1, with D possibly being TRBD1 (5 bases). Germline V gives CDR1 SGHDT, CDR2 YYEEEE. This CDR3 contains 15 residues. Trimming removed 0 bases at V and 8 bases at J, with 17 bases between. As DNA, the CDR3 is TGTGCCAGCAGCTTGGTAGGGGCGGGTTTGGAAGAAGCTTTCTTT. Translation: CASSLVGAGLEEAFF.

The J gene is TRBJ1-2, the V gene TRBV7-2; D call uncertain. Trimming removed 2 bases from V and 0 bases from J, with 4 bases in between. CDR3 length: 13 amino acids. The germline V gene has CDR1 SGHTA and CDR2 FQGNSA. This CDR3 reads CASSLLTNYGYTF. CDR3 coding DNA: TGTGCCAGCAGCTTACTGACTAACTATGGCTACACCTTC.

V is TRBV4-1 and J is TRBJ2-1, with 7 bases that match TRBD2. Germline values: CDR1 MGHRA, CDR2 YSYEKL. The length of the CDR3 is 15 residues. After removal of 3 bases from V and 2 bases from J, the junction contained 4 bases not matched to a gene. The CDR3 sequence: CASSQSGLPYNEQFF. The DNA for the CDR3 is TGCGCCAGCAGCCAGTCGGGACTACCCTACAATGAGCAGTTCTTC.

The V call is TRBV25-1, the J call TRBJ2-3; D uncertain. V lost 3 bases and J 3 bases, leaving 10 bases between the germline ends. Germline V gives CDR1 MGHDK, CDR2 SYGVNS. This CDR3 is 14 amino acids long. The CDR3 nucleotides read TGTGCCAGCAGTGATTCTGCCGGGACAGATACGCAGTATTTT. Residues: CASSDSAGTDTQYF.

V usage is TRBV11-2 and J usage is TRBJ1-6; TRBD1 matches at 7 bases. The CDR3 is 15 residues long. Trimming at V came to 5 bases and at J to 8 bases, leaving 9 bases not matched to a gene. The V gene's germline CDR1 is SGHAT and CDR2 FQNNGV. For the CDR3, the DNA is TGTGCCAGCAGCCTCCGGGACAGTGGTGATTCACCCCTCCACTTT. Translated: CASSLRDSGDSPLHF.

The chain employs TRBV28 and TRBJ1-3; D is undetermined. CDR1 and CDR2 (germline): MDHEN, SYDVKM. V was trimmed by 10 bases and J by 3 bases, leaving 13 bases between them. This CDR3 contains 13 residues. The CDR3 here is CAILGVNGNTIYF. CDR3 DNA: TGTGCCATTCTCGGGGTAAATGGAAACACCATATATTTT. Drawing the rest from reference TRBV28 and TRBJ1-3, the complete variable domain is DVKVTQSSRYLVKRTGEKVFLECVQDMDHENMFWYRQDPGLGLRLIYFSYDVKMKEKGDIPEGYSVSREKKERFSLILESASTNQTSMYLCAILGVNGNTIYFGEGSWLTVV.

The chain links TRBV25-1 to TRBJ2-3, with D tentatively TRBD1 (5 bases). Germline V gene sequence: CDR1 MGHDK, CDR2 SYGVNS. V was clipped by 8 bases and J by 0 bases, with 12 bases between them. The CDR3 covers 14 residues. CDR3 nucleotides: TGTGCCAGCGTCTCCCAGGGCAGCACAGATACGCAGTATTTT. Encoded protein: CASVSQGSTDTQYF. Using reference TRBV25-1 and TRBJ2-3 for the parts outside the CDR3, the full variable domain is EADIYQTPRYLVIGTGKKITLECSQTMGHDKMYWYQQDPGMELHLIHYSYGVNSTEKGDLSSESTVSRIRTEHFPLTLESARPSHTSQYLCASVSQGSTDTQYFGPGTRLTVL.

The chain carries TRBV15 and TRBJ1-3; 7 bases are a match to TRBD1. Germline CDR1 is LNHNV and CDR2 is YYDKDF (reference sequence). The CDR3 runs 14 residues. Trimming took 0 bases from V and 9 from J; bases not matched to a gene: 5. CDR3 residues: CATSRDGQAGTIYF. The DNA of the CDR3 is TGTGCCACCAGCAGAGACGGACAGGCGGGCACCATATATTTT.

In regard to this clone: Other DNA sequences within the sample encode an identical CDR3. This chain uses TRBV6-5 with TRBJ1-4; 7 positions match TRBD1. V was clipped by 2 bases and J by 2 bases; unmatched bases: 2. The CDR3 spans 15 residues. Germline V CDR1 and CDR2: MNHEY, SVGAGI. The CDR3, as DNA: TGTGCCAGCAGTTACGAGGGGGCCACTAATGAAAAACTGTTTTTT. It encodes CASSYEGATNEKLFF.

Concerning this clone: Other DNA variants within this sample encode the same CDR3. J is TRBJ2-7 and V is TRBV30; TRBD2 is a possible D gene (6 bases). V was cut by 5 bases and J by 2 bases, with 10 bases left in between. The CDR3 runs 12 residues. Germline loops: CDR1 GTSNPN, CDR2 SVGIG (reference sequence). The chain's CDR3 is CAWGSGTYEQYF. The DNA of the CDR3 is TGTGCCTGGGGTAGCGGAACCTACGAGCAGTACTTC.

The sample holds one count of this clone. The rearrangement joins TRBV6-6 to TRBJ1-1; D remains unclear. Deletions cut 6 bases from V and 2 bases from J, with 4 bases between. This CDR3 contains 11 residues. Germline lookup yields CDR1 MNHNY and CDR2 SVGAGI (reference sequence). The chain's CDR3 is CASSVNTEAFF. The CDR3 DNA reads TGTGCCAGCAGCGTAAACACTGAAGCTTTCTTT.

As to this clone: The same CDR3 arises from other DNA sequences in this sample as well. The rearrangement uses TRBV4-3 and TRBJ2-1; TRBD1 matches 9 bases. Germline trimming cut 3 bases from V and 4 bases from J; bases unmatched to any gene: 4. CDR1 and CDR2 (germline): LGHNA, YSLEER. The CDR3 is made up of 15 amino acids. This chain's CDR3 is CASSQDRGPYNEQFF. CDR3 coding DNA: TGCGCCAGCAGCCAGGACAGGGGCCCTTACAATGAGCAGTTCTTC.

CDR3 sequence reads: CASSRSDGSGANVLTF. As DNA, the CDR3 is TGTGCCAGTAGTAGGTCGGACGGGAGTGGGGCCAACGTCCTGACTTTC. The rearrangement joins TRBV19 to TRBJ2-6, with a weak D call TRBD2 (6 bases). This CDR3 spans 16 amino acids. CDR1 is LNHDA, CDR2 SQIVND, per germline (reference sequence). The V and J ends lost 4 bases and 3 bases respectively, with 13 bases between them.

Comments on this clone: Other DNA sequences in the same sample also yield this CDR3. V usage is TRBV11-2 and J usage is TRBJ2-7; D perhaps matches TRBD1 (6 bases). The V and J ends lost 6 bases and 7 bases respectively, with 13 bases between them. CDR1 is SGHAT and CDR2 is FQNNGV in the germline V gene. CDR3 length: 12 amino acids. This CDR3 is CASSFQGYEQYF. Here the CDR3 DNA reads TGTGCCAGCAGTTTTCAGGGGTATGAGCAGTACTTC.

The chain uses TRBV2 and TRBJ2-3; D is ambiguous. CDR3 length: 15 residues. Germline loops: CDR1 SNHLY, CDR2 FYNNEI. The V end lost 2 bases, the J end lost 4 bases, and 13 bases lay between the germline ends. The CDR3, as DNA: TGTGCCAGCAGTGAAAGGCTAGACAACGCAGATACGCAGTATTTT. Amino acid sequence: CASSERLDNADTQYF.

The V gene is TRBV10-3, the J gene TRBJ2-3; the match to TRBD2 covers 8 bases. Germline loops: CDR1 ENHRY, CDR2 SYGVKD. CDR3 length equals 16 residues. J was trimmed by 2 bases and V by 5 bases; bases with no gene match: 9. This chain's CDR3 is CAISPLGAGATDTQYF. CDR3 nucleotide sequence: TGTGCCATCAGTCCCCTGGGAGCGGGGGCCACAGATACGCAGTATTTT.

The gene calls are TRBV10-2 and TRBJ1-6; 10 bases line up with TRBD1. Per the germline V gene, CDR1 is WSHSY and CDR2 is SAAADI. Unmatched junction bases numbered 3, after V lost 6 bases and J lost 7 bases. The CDR3 loop spans 14 amino acids. This CDR3 reads CASRMDRGNSPLHF. DNA of the CDR3: TGCGCCAGCAGGATGGACAGGGGGAATTCACCCCTCCACTTT.

V and J are TRBV5-6 and TRBJ2-3, with D uncertain. The length of the CDR3 is 16 residues. Trimming stripped 4 bases from V and 4 bases from J, with 19 bases between. The V gene's germline CDR1 is SGHDT and CDR2 YYEEEE. CDR3 DNA: TGTGCCAGCAGCGCTCGGGCCCTACTCTCTTCAGATACGCAGTATTTT. Translating it yields CASSARALLSSDTQYF.

The chain uses TRBV28 and TRBJ1-6; D gene ambiguous. The CDR3 length is 15 residues. The V end lost 4 bases, the J end lost 4 bases, and 11 bases lay between the germline ends. The germline CDR1 and CDR2 sequences are MDHEN and SYDVKM. In DNA, the CDR3 is TGTGCCAGCAGTTACGCACGGGTTTATAATTCACCCCTCCACTTT. Translation gives CASSYARVYNSPLHF.

The chain recombines TRBV7-2 with TRBJ2-7; D call uncertain. CDR3 length: 16 amino acids. The germline V gene encodes CDR1 SGHTA and CDR2 FQGNSA. Trimming stripped 1 base from V and 1 base from J, with 14 bases between. CDR3: CASSLVHFKASYEQYF. DNA of the CDR3: TGTGCCAGCAGCTTAGTACACTTTAAGGCGTCCTACGAGCAGTACTTC.

The chain uses TRBV6-6 and TRBJ1-1, with D possibly TRBD1 on 6 matching bases. Germline V CDR1 and CDR2: MNHNY, SVGAGI (reference sequence). The CDR3 is 13 amino acids. The ends were cut back, 7 bases at V and 6 bases at J, with 15 bases in the middle. This chain's CDR3 is CASNSGAWAEAFF. The CDR3 coding sequence is TGTGCCAGCAACTCAGGGGCCTGGGCTGAAGCTTTCTTT.

The chain carries TRBV19 and TRBJ2-2, with D perhaps given as TRBD1 or TRBD2 (6 bases each). Trimming removed 5 bases from V and 6 bases from J, with 10 bases in between. CDR3 size: 13 residues. Germline-derived CDR1 and CDR2 are LNHDA and SQIVND (reference sequence). The CDR3 loop reads CASSFGGPGELFF. The CDR3 coding sequence is TGTGCCAGTAGTTTCGGGGGCCCCGGGGAGCTGTTTTTT.

The rearrangement uses TRBV11-2 and TRBJ2-5; 14 nucleotides agree with TRBD2. The CDR3 consists of 17 residues. The germline gives CDR1 SGHAT, CDR2 FQNNGV. V shed 5 bases and J 4 bases; nucleotides not matched to a gene: 9. The CDR3 is CASSPLTSGGAGETQYF. The DNA of the CDR3 is TGTGCCAGCAGCCCCCTGACTAGCGGGGGGGCGGGAGAGACCCAGTACTTC.

The V and J genes are TRBV7-2 and TRBJ2-7; 9 bases map to TRBD2. The trim removed 5 bases at V and 6 bases at J, leaving 5 bases unmatched. Looked up from germline, CDR1 is SGHTA and CDR2 is FQGNSA. The CDR3 covers 13 residues. CDR3 in amino acids: CASSPAGGFEQYF. In DNA form, the CDR3 reads TGTGCCAGCAGCCCGGCGGGAGGGTTCGAGCAGTACTTC.

The J gene is TRBJ1-4, the V gene TRBV4-2; 10 bases are a match to TRBD1. The germline V gene encodes CDR1 LGHNA and CDR2 YNFKEQ. The CDR3 totals 15 residues. The junction had 7 bases not matched to a gene; V was cut back by 4 bases and J by 8 bases. The CDR3 DNA reads TGTGCCAGCAGCCGGGGACAGGGGAGGGAAGAAAAACTGTTTTTT. It specifies CASSRGQGREEKLFF.